This TCR beta chain comes out of a study of blood T cell repertoires in COVID-19. Background on the study: The United States, Italy and Spain supplied acute and convalescent COVID-19 samples.

Original processing methods: Using reference gene primer amplification, nucleated cell counts were estimated. Sequenced by immunoSEQ multiplex PCR; TCRdb stores in-frame clones only, minus some. V and J calls and clone size come straight from that table; D and trimming were deduced from the DNA. The repertoire consists of 350,000 to 450,000 clones, with around 84% occurring once and the leading ten covering roughly 3.4%. CDR3 length: 12 amino acids. Per germline, CDR1 LGHDT and CDR2 YNNKEL (reference sequence). Trimming removed 4 bases from V and 12 bases from J; junction bases left unmatched: 5. The rearrangement links TRBV3-1 (or the pseudogene TRBV3-2) to TRBJ2-7; 11 bases agree with TRBD1. Specimen: peripheral blood. The source is a woman younger than 30 with acute or convalescent COVID-19. The CDR3 DNA reads TGTGCCAGCAGCCGAACGGACAGGGGGCCGTACTTC. Protein sequence: CASSRTDRGPYF.